This TCR beta chain was sequenced during a study of shared clonotypes between healthy human individuals (dated by TCRdb to about 2020). Study-wide context: The cohort included a few men and a couple of women between 18 and 49 years of age. For each donor, three plates each were used for CD4 naive and CD4 memory, two plates were used for CD8 naive, and one plate was used for CD8 memory. To estimate repertoire size and how much clonotype sharing occurs between individuals, the study deeply sequenced the blood TCR repertoires of several healthy adults. Different laboratories and diverse techniques were used to prepare libraries and sequence TCR repertoires, to increase sequencing depth and limit assay-specific biases. Between about 0.8 and 9 billion PBMCs per donor were obtained by leukapheresis.

Using the deep immunoSEQ assay, TCR CDR3 regions were amplified from genomic DNA by multiplex PCR. Extracted genomic DNA from each cell subset was spread evenly across all wells of several immunoSEQ 96-well plates, with each plate serving as a replicate. For sorted subsets, roughly 200 ng of genomic DNA, equivalent to around 31,000 T cell genomes, went into each replicate PCR. The purified libraries were quantified using a Qubit 3.0 fluorometer, sized with a Bioanalyzer 2100, and then quantified again using the KAPA Library Quantification kit. Every immunoSEQ 96-well plate was sequenced on a separate single-read 150-cycle Illumina NextSeq 550 flow cell. As for the authors' bioinformatics: Because the immunoSEQ output included only junctional sequences and no quality scores, the filtering could not be the same as the filtering used for full-length reads. To assign V/J genes and CDR3, sequences were annotated using PyIR, a Python wrapper for IgBLAST v1.9, with IMGT germline references. Reads were filtered out if the reads had weak V/J assignments (E-value above 1e-6), no CDR3, stop codons, out-of-frame junctions, or ambiguous translated residues. A V3J clonotype was defined by an identical inferred V gene, J gene, and CDR3 amino acid sequence. Percentage overlap between repertoires was calculated by dividing the number of shared unique clonotypes by the size of the smaller repertoire. RTK rarefaction, the Chao1 estimator, and Recon v2.1 estimates of unobserved clonotypes were used to assess repertoire richness. OLGA was used to compute generation probabilities for all TCRbeta clonotypes that the gDNA method yielded from a handful of donors. Here the immuneACCESS table is served through TCRdb, limited to in-frame sequences with V and J called. Missing clones are a known gap in these copies; in checked studies unresolved V genes cover under half, and the rest lacks a known reason. V, J and clone size derive from that table, while D and trimming were established from the DNA sequence. Within this sample are about 610,000 clones, with approximately 96% of them counted one time only. The biggest ten clones account for around 0.1% of the sample.

V lost 9 bases and J lost 3 bases; the stretch between them is 15 bases long. Measured from the cysteine to the phenylalanine, the CDR3 is 14 residues long. The read is trimmed to its CDR3 DNA, 42 bases read in frame from base 1. CDR1 and CDR2 (MDHEN, SYDVKM) derive from the germline V gene. CD8 naive samples were obtained by positive selection for CCR7 among CD45RO-negative cells, yielding a CD45RA+CCR7+ population from which TemRA cells were excluded. Healthy HIV-negative adults with no recently reported acute infections or vaccinations were included as donors. Every donor was a Caucasian adult residing in Nashville, Tennessee, USA. Blood was obtained by leukapheresis, after which PBMCs were separated by Ficoll-Histopaque density gradient centrifugation and cryopreserved in liquid nitrogen vapor phase. Analytical flow cytometry was used to check the purity and quantity of each magnetically sorted T cell population. Genomic DNA was isolated from each sorted fraction and quantified by UV absorbance on a Nanodrop 2000c.

Overall study outcomes, separate from this receptor: Around 5.4% of naive CD4, 3% to 3.5% of naive CD8, approximately 2.2% of memory CD4, and about 0.4% of memory CD8 clonotypes were shared across a few donors. Clonotypes shared by all four sorted-subset donors showed higher generation probabilities than non-shared clonotypes. The genetic and exposure-history diversity represented was limited by the small number of donors. Based on pairwise subsampling, the degree of clonotype sharing among donors was expected to be affected by sequencing depth. Even with the large sequencing depth, rarefaction of the sorted-subset datasets indicated that sequencing was incomplete. Sampling was restricted to blood, and TCR repertoires in tissue are likely to differ from TCR repertoires in blood. Estimated clonotype richness was generally larger for naive than for memory subsets.

Regarding this clone: The antigen it binds to is not known. It has no much larger one-base neighbor in the sample; base qualities were not kept.

The sample comprised naive CD8+ T cells sorted from blood. The meaning of the sample's cell subset or site label: CD45RA+CCR7+. The sequence derives from a woman aged 25-40 years in good health. The rearrangement combines TRBV28 with TRBJ2-1; a weak D assignment points to TRBD1 (7 bases agree). The nucleotide sequence is given as TGTGCCAGTCAGGGGGGTTCAATCTACAATGAGCAGTTCTTC. Translated, this is CASQGGSIYNEQFF. With all but the CDR3 taken from the reference TRBV28 and TRBJ2-1 genes, the full variable domain is: DVKVTQSSRYLVKRTGEKVFLECVQDMDHENMFWYRQDPGLGLRLIYFSYDVKMKEKGDIPEGYSVSREKKERFSLILESASTNQTSMYLCASQGGSIYNEQFFGPGTRLTVL.